This T cell receptor (beta chain) was captured by sequencing in a study of blood T cell repertoires in COVID-19 (dated by TCRdb to the early 2020s). About the investigation overall: Collaborator samples came from the United States, Italy and Spain and covered acute and convalescent phases of COVID-19. The material from the prospective study consisted of cDNA or gDNA derived from T cells, B-cell-depleted T cells, or PBMCs. Deeply sampled blood TCRbeta repertoires from subjects exposed to, actively infected with, or recovered from COVID-19 were included in the dataset. The repertoires were released in a freely available public database meant as a resource for research on the immune response to SARS-CoV-2. Samples were obtained from the ongoing ImmuneRACE study (first 160 participants) and from over 1,000 subjects provided by 6 global collaborators. Sample metadata almost always included a de-identified subject ID, COVID-19 status, age in years and sex. Where available, HLA class I and class II types were taken from metadata supplied by the sample provider and were not determined by assay-based typing. What the work shows at the level of the full study, not this receptor alone: How much clinical and demographic metadata was included differed by source and by participant, and the metadata was provided uncurated.

Of note for this clone: This clone's antigen is unknown. No much larger clone exists at a distance of one base, and base qualities are not known.

TCRbeta CDR3 regions were amplified from genomic DNA using the immunoSEQ Assay, a bias-controlled multiplex PCR. In the paper's pipeline: The number of nucleated cells in each sample was estimated from the amplification of reference gene primers within the assay. To quantify the absolute abundance of each unique TCRbeta CDR3 rearrangement, sequence reads were collapsed and filtered. Productive Simpson clonality was computed per sample as the square root of Simpson's diversity index over productive rearrangements. Drawn from immuneACCESS, this table holds only the in-frame rearrangements with V and J called that TCRdb kept. Clones are partly lost; checked studies trace under half to an unresolved V gene and leave the rest unexplained. That table gives V, J and clone size, and the DNA gave D and trimming. The sample yields more than 85,000 clones; approximately 82% were counted once. Around 4% of the sample is in the top ten clones.

CDR1 MNHEY and CDR2 SVGEGT were looked up in the germline V gene. Including cysteine and phenylalanine, the CDR3 has 15 amino acids. This entry keeps only the CDR3 DNA: 45 bases, framed from base 1. V loses 5 bases at its end and J loses 0 bases; junction bases beyond the gene matches: 1. Collaborating institutions collected whole blood in K2EDTA tubes following their own protocols. Collaborator samples were shipped for TCRbeta analysis as frozen whole blood, isolated PBMCs, or DNA extracted from either sample type. The sample consisted of peripheral blood. The sequence was collected from a woman aged 80 or older with acute or convalescent COVID-19. This receptor chain uses TRBV6-2 or TRBV6-3 and TRBJ2-6; 7 of the junction bases match TRBD1. CDR3 protein: CASSRDSSGANVLTF. The nucleotide sequence is given as TGTGCCAGCAGTCGGGACAGCTCTGGGGCCAACGTCCTGACTTTC.